A single sample gave rise to the 20 T cell receptor beta chains below, sequenced in a study of Graves' ophthalmopathy and Graves' hyperthyroidism (dated by TCRdb to about 2018). TCRdb names Illumina HiSeq 2000 as the instrument used. TCR beta CDR3 regions were amplified from RNA transcripts for repertoire sequencing. The first round of RT-PCR was done with HTBI primers and the Qiagen OneStep RT-PCR kit, and was followed by a second round of multiplex PCR, then size selection and purification. Through fastp at Q25 and MiXCR, TCRdb rebuilt clones from the public reads, retaining in-frame beta chains. Each CDR3 protein appears once, grouped with its most common genes and DNA. The sample data list roughly 700,000 distinct CDR3 sequences, and 40% of these were observed just once. Jointly, the top ten make up about 40% of the sample. Sequencing was performed on peripheral blood. These receptors all stem from an adult man with Graves' ophthalmopathy.

With respect to this clonotype: Since no conserved phenylalanine or tryptophan closes the CDR3, a read error is the likely cause. V gene TRBV7-2 combines with J gene TRBJ1-1, with no clear D. The germline V gene has CDR1 SGHTA and CDR2 FQGNSA. V dropped 2 bases and J dropped 0 bases, with 10 bases sitting between them. This CDR3 region has 15 residues. The CDR3 sequence is CASSLPQSMNTEAFL. The CDR3 DNA reads as TGTGCCAGCAGCTTACCGCAGAGCATGAACACTGAAGCTTTCTTA.

The V and J genes are TRBV12-3 or TRBV12-4 and TRBJ2-2; TRBD2 aligns across 12 bases. J gave up 11 bases and V 8 bases, and 12 bases lay outside the gene matches. This CDR3 comprises 15 residues. The CDR3 nucleotides are TGTGCCAGCTCCCGGACTAGCGGGAACGAGGGAGAGCTGTTTTTT. This gives the protein CASSRTSGNEGELFF.

This clonotype was seen only a few times. The V call is TRBV11-2, the J call TRBJ2-7, with 8 bases aligning to TRBD2. CDR3 length: 15 residues. Losses at the gene ends were 4 bases for V and 4 bases for J; bases not matched to a gene: 9. Germline lookup yields CDR1 SGHAT and CDR2 FQNNGV. The CDR3 spells CASSSLSGGGYEQYF. CDR3 coding DNA: TGTGCCAGCAGCTCGTTGAGCGGGGGCGGTTACGAGCAGTACTTC.

This clonotype was picked up many times. This chain's CDR3 is CAISEGNTEAFF. The CDR3 DNA reads TGTGCCATCAGTGAGGGGAACACTGAAGCTTTCTTT. This chain connects TRBV10-3 to TRBJ1-1; D unresolved. Germline V gene data show CDR1 as ENHRY and CDR2 as SYGVKD. There are 12 residues in the CDR3. Trimming shortened V by 2 bases and J by 1 base, and 2 bases separated the two germline ends.

V and J are TRBV29-1 and TRBJ1-1, with D possibly matching TRBD1 (5 bases). Trimming took off 3 bases at V and 3 bases at J, with 14 bases between the two ends. This CDR3 is built from 14 residues. The germline CDR1 and CDR2 sequences are SQVTM and ANQGSEA. Here the CDR3 reads CSVERTNGYTEAFF. In DNA, the CDR3 is TGCAGCGTTGAGAGGACAAATGGCTACACTGAAGCTTTCTTT.

This clonotype showed up just a few times. Germline and junction disagree at one end, which may indicate a read error. The V call is TRBV10-3, the J call TRBJ1-1; weak D call: TRBD1 (6 bases). The CDR3 length is 15 residues. Germline V lookup: CDR1 ENHRY, CDR2 SYGVKD. Here the CDR3 reads CASSHNRVGYTEAFF. The CDR3, as DNA: TGTGCCAGCAGTCACAACAGGGTCGGGTACACTGAAGCTTTCTTT.

This clonotype has only a few counts. V gene TRBV19 combines with J gene TRBJ1-2, with 7 bases matching TRBD1. V lost 3 bases, J lost 6 bases, and 10 bases stayed unmatched. Looked up from germline, CDR1 is LNHDA and CDR2 is SQIVND (reference sequence). This CDR3 is 15 amino acids long. CDR3 sequence: CASSMVLRQGDGYTF. The DNA for the CDR3 is TGTGCCAGTAGTATGGTACTTCGACAGGGTGATGGCTACACCTTC. Based on the CDR3 plus reference TRBV19 and TRBJ1-2, the full variable domain is DGGITQSPKYLFRKEGQNVTLSCEQNLNHDAMYWYRQDPGQGLRLIYYSQIVNDFQKGDIAEGYSVSREKKESFPLTVTSAQKNPTAFYLCASSMVLRQGDGYTFGSGTRLTVV.

The chain carries TRBV29-1 and TRBJ2-6, with D possibly TRBD2 on 5 matching bases. The CDR3 has 13 residues. V was pared by 7 bases and J by 4 bases, with 11 bases between. The germline V gene has CDR1 SQVTM and CDR2 ANQGSEA. The CDR3 spells CSAKRAGANVLTF. CDR3 DNA sequence: TGCAGCGCAAAGAGGGCAGGGGCCAACGTCCTGACTTTC.

As concerns this clonotype: Germline is not matched at one junction end, which may reflect a read error. The chain carries TRBV24-1 and TRBJ1-5; D unresolved. Germline V CDR1 and CDR2: KGHDR, SFDVKD. The length of the CDR3 is 13 residues. The CDR3 sequence is CATSIHWGQPQHF. For the CDR3, the DNA is TGTGCCACCAGTATCCATTGGGGTCAGCCCCAGCATTTC.

This clonotype was found a few times. The V and J genes are TRBV7-9 and TRBJ1-1; 7 nucleotides agree with TRBD1. CDR3 size: 13 residues. The germline V gene encodes CDR1 SEHNR and CDR2 FQNEAQ (reference sequence). Trimming removed 3 bases from V and 6 bases from J; junction bases left unmatched: 4. The DNA of the CDR3 is TGTGCCAGCAGCTTTGACAGGGTTGCTGAAGCTTTCTTT. Translating gives CASSFDRVAEAFF.

In this sample, this clonotype turned up many times. This rearrangement joins TRBV7-9 to TRBJ1-4, with 8 bases fitting TRBD1. The CDR3 is 15 residues long. The ends lost 5 bases at V and 5 bases at J; junction bases unmatched: 7. CDR1 and CDR2 (germline): SEHNR, FQNEAQ (reference sequence). The CDR3 nucleotides read TGTGCCAGCAGCATTCGGACAGGGAGGAATGAAAAACTGTTTTTT. It translates to CASSIRTGRNEKLFF.

The CDR3 region has the DNA TGTGCCAGTGCCCTCTCTGGGGCCAACGTCCTGACTTTC. Translated, it gives CASALSGANVLTF. V and J are TRBV19 and TRBJ2-6; D not certain. CDR3 length: 13 amino acids. CDR1 is LNHDA and CDR2 is SQIVND in the germline V gene (reference sequence). The ends were cut back, 8 bases at V and 0 bases at J, with 5 bases in the middle.

The chain has TRBV14 and TRBJ1-2; 9 bases are shared with TRBD1. Germline CDR1 SGHDN, CDR2 FVKESK. The CDR3 is made up of 15 amino acids. V shed 4 bases and J 4 bases; nucleotides not matched to a gene: 7. CDR3: CASSPTGGDIYGYTF. The CDR3, as DNA: TGTGCCAGCAGCCCGACAGGGGGAGACATCTATGGCTACACCTTC.

This clonotype was observed at least ten times. The chain combines TRBV3-1 with TRBJ1-2; D call uncertain. CDR3 size: 12 residues. Looked up from germline, CDR1 is LGHDT and CDR2 is YNNKEL (reference sequence). The V end was cut by 5 bases, the J end by 2 bases, with 6 bases between. The CDR3 DNA reads TGTGCCAGCAGCTTTACCAACTATGGCTACACCTTC. It encodes CASSFTNYGYTF.

The genes are TRBV14 and TRBJ2-7; D remains ambiguous. The germline V and J ends were trimmed by 7 bases and 3 bases, with 10 bases remaining between them. The CDR3 covers 12 residues. CDR1 and CDR2 from the germline V gene are SGHDN and FVKESK. For the CDR3, the DNA is TGTGCCAGCACTGACCCGGGCTACGAGCAGTACTTC. It translates to CASTDPGYEQYF.

Concerning this clonotype itself: This may be a read error, as it is one base from a much larger clone. This chain uses TRBV12-3 or TRBV12-4 with TRBJ2-5; tentatively, D is TRBD2 (5 bases). Trimming removed 6 bases from V and 3 bases from J, with 14 bases in between. The CDR3 is made up of 14 amino acids. This chain's CDR3 is CASSQVLDEETQYF. As DNA, the CDR3 is TGTGCCAGCAGCCAAGTACTAGATGAAGAGACCCAGTACTTC.

J is TRBJ2-7 and V is TRBV2; D is tentatively TRBD1 or TRBD2 (7 bases each). Deletions cut 6 bases from V and 5 bases from J, with 20 bases between. This CDR3 has 15 amino acids. The germline CDR1 and CDR2 sequences are SNHLY and FYNNEI. This CDR3 reads CASRKGGGAAHEQYF. The CDR3 DNA reads TGTGCCAGCAGAAAGGGAGGGGGCGCGGCCCACGAGCAGTACTTC.

The rearrangement joins TRBV9 to TRBJ2-6; 9 bases align to TRBD1. Looked up from germline, CDR1 is SGDLS and CDR2 is YYNGEE. The V segment lost 9 bases and the J segment 0 bases; nucleotides outside the gene matches: 7. The CDR3 runs 16 residues. The CDR3 DNA is TGTGCCACTGACAGGGGGGTATCCTCTGGGGCCAACGTCCTGACTTTC. Translated: CATDRGVSSGANVLTF.

The table lists this clonotype with many counts. This chain links TRBV7-9 with TRBJ1-6; no clear D gene. The CDR3 length is 12 residues. CDR1 is SEHNR and CDR2 is FQNEAQ in the germline V gene (reference sequence). V dropped 8 bases and J dropped 7 bases, with 9 bases sitting between them. This chain's CDR3 is CASGSLNSPLHF. DNA of the CDR3: TGTGCCAGCGGCAGTTTAAATTCACCCCTCCACTTT.

This clonotype has a handful of counts. The CDR3: CASSLRRDRSGANVLTF. The CDR3 region has the DNA TGTGCCAGCAGCTTGAGGCGGGACCGCTCTGGGGCCAACGTCCTGACTTTC. This sequence joins TRBV7-9 and TRBJ2-6; tentatively, D is TRBD2 (6 bases). The CDR3 spans 17 residues. V gave up 3 bases and J gave up 0 bases, with 12 bases separating them. Germline loops: CDR1 SEHNR, CDR2 FQNEAQ (reference sequence). Complete variable domain (other parts from reference TRBV7-9 and TRBJ2-6): DTGVSQNPRHKITKRGQNVTFRCDPISEHNRLYWYRQTLGQGPEFLTYFQNEAQLEKSRLLSDRFSAERPKGSFSTLEIQRTEQGDSAMYLCASSLRRDRSGANVLTFGAGSRLTVL.